This T cell receptor beta chain is drawn from a study of T cells in Graves' hyperthyroidism and ophthalmopathy (dated by TCRdb to the late 2010s). Describing the broader study: Peripheral blood samples were taken at the time of initial diagnosis, prior to any treatment. To identify TCR V-J signatures that set the groups apart, the researchers used a discovery cohort of more than 95 patients, made up of 43 with Graves' ophthalmopathy and approximately 57 with stable Graves' hyperthyroidism. The roughly 91 discovery patients were randomly divided into training and test sets at a 7:3 ratio. The paper reports TCR Vbeta CDR3 sequencing of approximately 140 peripheral blood samples: 43 ophthalmopathy, fewer than 80 hyperthyroidism and approximately 17 progressor patients. In addition, the study compared T-cell repertoires in thyroid tissue and in blood from a handful of Graves' hyperthyroidism patients. Following sampling, methimazole starting at 30 mg daily was given to hyperthyroidism patients, and high-dose intravenous methylprednisolone was given to ophthalmopathy patients. Whether ophthalmopathy could be predicted prospectively was tested in an independent validation cohort made up of under 20 hyperthyroidism patients plus 17 patients who later progressed to ophthalmopathy.

Broader findings and caveats from the paper: A 13 V-J signature model separated ophthalmopathy from stable hyperthyroidism, with roughly 88% sensitivity and roughly 81% specificity in cross-validation and 80%/75% in testing. No statistical method was used to fix the sample size in advance, and group allocation was not hidden from the investigators. Most expanded thyroid clonotypes (frequency above 0.001) were also detected in blood, suggesting blood repertoires may reflect thyroid immune responses. In validation, the model predicted progression to ophthalmopathy a median of 6.5 months before onset, with roughly 70% sensitivity and more than 72% specificity.

TCR beta CDR3 regions were amplified from RNA transcripts. For the first round of RT-PCR on the TCR CDR3, the HTBI primer set was used together with the Qiagen OneStep RT-PCR kit. A second multiplex PCR round built the libraries, followed by size selection and purification. Paired-end sequencing of the libraries was performed with 100 bp reads on an Illumina HiSeq2000. On the authors' methods: SOAPnuke was used to process the raw data, throwing out any read that contained adapters or uncalled bases, had a mean Phred below 15, or lacked an exact constant-primer or identifier match. COPE v1.2.5 was used to merge the high-quality paired reads, and each unique nucleotide sequence was defined as a clonotype. MiTCR v1.1 was used to align clonotypes to the IMGT TRBV, TRBD and TRBJ reference segments. The analysis included only V-J combinations with a frequency above 0.0001, which together covered around 99% of the repertoires. The TCS score was defined as the ratio of F50 (clonal expansion) to E x V (chaos), calculated using BLOSUM62-based TCRdist between CDR3 peptides within each V-J. Welch's t-statistics and random forest reduced just over 500 V-J features to roughly 13, which were used in a naive Bayes classifier (R e1071). TCRdb cleaned the public reads at Q25 with fastp, built clones with MiXCR and kept in-frame beta chains. CDR3 protein duplicates are merged, each entry listing the most common genes and DNA. TCRdb's processing, not the authors', yielded these V and J calls. The sample records 600,000 or so distinct CDR3 sequences, about 16% of which are singletons. 3.8% of the sample comes from the top ten.

Reading from cysteine to phenylalanine, the CDR3 counts 14 amino acids. The sequence is cut down to CDR3 DNA, 42 bases in frame from base 1. Germline trimming: 1 base from V, 7 bases from J; junction bases outside gene matches: 2. The germline V gene (reference sequence) yields GTSNPN for CDR1 and SVGIG for CDR2. Stable Graves' hyperthyroidism was defined as the absence of progression to ophthalmopathy over 18 months of follow-up. The hyperthyroidism patients were between 18 and 65 years old and newly diagnosed, with a disease duration of less than 2 months. Patients with uncontrolled infections, other autoimmune diseases, pregnancy or lactation were excluded. Diagnoses were established on the basis of clinical symptoms, serum thyroxine and TRAb, thyroid ultrasound, and orbital computed tomography. Ficoll-Paque density gradient centrifugation was used to isolate PBMCs from about 9 ml of fresh peripheral blood. Trizol reagent was used to extract total RNA, and RNA quality was then checked on an Agilent 2100 Bioanalyzer.

About this clonotype itself: What this receptor recognizes is not known. Base-call qualities are not available, and no considerably larger clone is one nucleotide away.

This clonotype was obtained from a woman aged 30 to 39 with Graves' hyperthyroidism. Sequenced: blood. The chain joins TRBV30 to TRBJ1-6, with 9 bases matching TRBD1. CDR3 region: CAWSGDRENSPLHF. The nucleotides read TGTGCCTGGAGTGGGGACAGGGAGAATTCACCCCTCCACTTT.